The next 7 T cell receptor beta chains were all read from a single sample in a study of CD4+ T cells in melanoma. Sequenced by immunoSEQ multiplex PCR; TCRdb stores in-frame clones only, minus some. In the table there are 10,000 to 14,000 clones, 67% of which are singletons. The specimen was cells from a culture (not recorded whether cultured in vitro). Receptors originate from a human donor with melanoma.

V and J are TRBV5-8 and TRBJ1-5; TRBD1 aligns across 8 bases. Trimming at V came to 4 bases and at J to 0 bases, leaving 15 bases not matched to a gene. Germline V gene data show CDR1 as SGHTS and CDR2 as YDEGEE. This CDR3 is built from 19 residues. CDR3 in amino acids: CASSRIGQGETYSNQPQHF. The CDR3 DNA reads TGTGCCAGCAGCCGAATCGGACAGGGAGAGACTTATAGCAATCAGCCCCAGCATTTT.

This clone was seen a few times. This sequence joins TRBV7-7 and TRBJ1-2, with no clear D. From germline, CDR1 is SSHAT and CDR2 FNYEAQ (reference sequence). The CDR3 contains 10 residues. The CDR3 here is CASFGVGYTF. DNA of the CDR3: TGTGCTAGCTTCGGGGTCGGCTACACCTTC.

The J gene is TRBJ2-1, the V gene TRBV30; either TRBD1 or TRBD2 may supply D (6 bases each). The CDR3 totals 17 residues. V was shortened by 0 bases and J by 10 bases, with 25 bases between the two germline ends. CDR1 is GTSNPN and CDR2 is SVGIG in the germline V gene (reference sequence). The DNA for the CDR3 is TGTGCCTGGAGTGTACGAGGAGGGGGACAAAAAAGAAGGGAGCAGTTCTTC. Translating gives CAWSVRGGGQKRREQFF.

This clone was found a few times. The chain is built from TRBV7-3 and TRBJ2-6; possibly TRBD1 or TRBD2 for D (5 bases each). The CDR3 spans 16 residues. Germline CDR1 is SGHTA and CDR2 is FQGTGA. With 5 bases removed from V and 0 bases from J, the gap between germline ends came to 11 bases. DNA for the CDR3: TGTGCCAGCAGCCGGGACCGAAGCTCTGGGGCCAACGTCCTGACTTTC. Translating gives CASSRDRSSGANVLTF.

The rearrangement uses TRBV5-1 and TRBJ2-1; possibly TRBD2 for D (5 bases). The germline V gene encodes CDR1 SGHRS and CDR2 YFSETQ. Deletions cut 4 bases from V and 0 bases from J, with 14 bases between. The CDR3 is 16 residues long. The CDR3 DNA reads as TGCGCCAGCAGCCCCCGGGCTGGGAGCTCCTACAATGAGCAGTTCTTC. Its protein product is CASSPRAGSSYNEQFF.

CDR3 in DNA: TGCAGCGTCCCAACGACTAGCGGGGGCCATAATGAGCAGTTCTTC. Translation gives CSVPTTSGGHNEQFF. This chain uses TRBV29-1 with TRBJ2-1, with 12 bases fitting TRBD2. The trim removed 6 bases at V and 7 bases at J, leaving 10 bases unmatched. The CDR3 length is 15 residues. Germline CDR1 is SQVTM and CDR2 is ANQGSEA.

This clone was counted only a few times. The V call is TRBV7-9, the J call TRBJ1-1; D is unclear. Germline-derived CDR1 and CDR2 are SEHNR and FQNEAQ (reference sequence). CDR3 length: 13 residues. V shed 3 bases and J shed 1 base, with 6 bases lying between them. DNA for the CDR3: TGTGCCAGCAGCTTTGAATGGAACACTGAAGCTTTCTTT. Its translation is CASSFEWNTEAFF.